This T cell receptor (beta chain) was retrieved from a study of T cells after yellow fever vaccination. Study observations and caveats: Most primary-vaccination clones recurred post-booster (under 98% CD4, around 90% CD8).

TCRdb re-called the 5' RACE reads with MiXCR, one entry per CDR3 protein. The repertoire includes 100,000 to 150,000 distinct CDR3 sequences, about 8.8% of them detected once, and 40% sits in the top ten. The CDR3 is made up of 19 amino acids. Germline V gene lookup returns CDR1 LGHDT and CDR2 YNNKEL (reference sequence). The V and J ends lost 4 bases and 8 bases, in that order; junction bases with no gene match: 21. This clonotype was seen more than once but under ten times. Its antigen is unidentified. This rearrangement joins TRBV3-1 to TRBJ2-1; 9 bases match TRBD2. This clonotype originated in a young man who received the YFV17D yellow fever vaccine. This specimen consisted of CD8+ T cells sorted from PBMCs, obtained on the day of the yellow fever booster vaccination. The CDR3, as DNA: TGTGCCAGCAGCCCCTACGTGGTTAGCGGGGGCGCTTTGGGGGATGAGCAGTTCTTC. This encodes CASSPYVVSGGALGDEQFF.